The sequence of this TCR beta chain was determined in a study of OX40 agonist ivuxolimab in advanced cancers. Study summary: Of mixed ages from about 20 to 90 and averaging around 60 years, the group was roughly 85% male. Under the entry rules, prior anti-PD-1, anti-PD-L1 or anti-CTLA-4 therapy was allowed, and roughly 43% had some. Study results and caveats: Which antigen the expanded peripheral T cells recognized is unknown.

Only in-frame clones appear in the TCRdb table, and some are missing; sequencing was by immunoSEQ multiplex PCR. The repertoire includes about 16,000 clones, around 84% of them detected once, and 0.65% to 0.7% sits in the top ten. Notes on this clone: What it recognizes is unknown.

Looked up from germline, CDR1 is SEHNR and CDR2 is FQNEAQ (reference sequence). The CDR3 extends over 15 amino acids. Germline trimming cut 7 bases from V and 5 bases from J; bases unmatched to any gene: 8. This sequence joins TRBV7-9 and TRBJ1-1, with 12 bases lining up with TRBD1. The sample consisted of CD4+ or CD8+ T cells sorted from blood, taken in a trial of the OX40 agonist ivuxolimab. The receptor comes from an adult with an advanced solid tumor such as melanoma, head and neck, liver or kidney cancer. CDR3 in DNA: TGTGCCAGCAACTCCGGGACAGGGGGCTTAACTGAAGCTTTCTTT. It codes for CASNSGTGGLTEAFF.